This entry concerns a single T cell receptor beta chain. The antigen is undetermined. Sorted regulatory T cells were CD4-positive, CD25-high and CD127-low or negative. This sample is part of a study of B cell selection in AIRE deficiency. Per the germline V gene, CDR1 is SGHNT and CDR2 is YENEEA. This CDR3 is built from 14 residues. Deletions cut 5 bases from V and 1 base from J, with 11 bases between. Sequencing used immunoSEQ multiplex PCR; TCRdb keeps in-frame clones, though not all of them. The table shows under 5,500 clones, with 70% to 90% occurring only once. Study results and limitations: Only 8.5% to 9.5% of 3,500 to 4,500 shared Treg sequences were patient-specific; about 33% healthy-specific. Healthy Tconv contained about 37% of shared healthy Treg sequences; only TCRbeta sequenced.

The chain couples TRBV11-3 to TRBJ2-5, with unresolved D. The sequence came from a human donor with AIRE deficiency. Source material: Tregs sorted from PBMCs. The chain's CDR3 is CASSRGRAQETQYF. In DNA form, the CDR3 reads TGTGCCAGCAGCCGAGGACGGGCCCAAGAGACCCAGTACTTC. Full variable domain (missing parts from reference TRBV11-3 and TRBJ2-5): EAGVVQSPRYKIIEKKQPVAFWCNPISGHNTLYWYLQNLGQGPELLIRYENEEAVDDSQLPKDRFSAERLKGVDSTLKIQPAELGDSAVYLCASSRGRAQETQYFGPGTRLLVL.